The clone carrying this TCR beta chain was counted a single time. A much larger clonotype is one base distant, so this may be a read error. The CDR3 length is 14 residues. Trimming cost V 8 bases and J 1 base, with 13 bases left between them. Germline-derived CDR1 and CDR2 are MNHEY and SVGAGI. Via MiXCR, TCRdb re-called the 5' RACE reads, giving one row per CDR3 protein. The sample contains 34,000 or so distinct CDR3 sequences, over 20% of which appear only once. Cells sorted as Tregs were CD4+, CD25+ and CD127-/low. The sequence came from a female donor with breast cancer. The chain uses TRBV6-5 and TRBJ2-3, with D possibly matching TRBD2 (5 bases). Material for sequencing was tumor-infiltrating Tregs sorted from the breast tumor. The CDR3 DNA reads as TGTGCCAGCGGACTGACGGAGCGCACAGATACGCAGTATTTT. Translating gives CASGLTERTDTQYF.